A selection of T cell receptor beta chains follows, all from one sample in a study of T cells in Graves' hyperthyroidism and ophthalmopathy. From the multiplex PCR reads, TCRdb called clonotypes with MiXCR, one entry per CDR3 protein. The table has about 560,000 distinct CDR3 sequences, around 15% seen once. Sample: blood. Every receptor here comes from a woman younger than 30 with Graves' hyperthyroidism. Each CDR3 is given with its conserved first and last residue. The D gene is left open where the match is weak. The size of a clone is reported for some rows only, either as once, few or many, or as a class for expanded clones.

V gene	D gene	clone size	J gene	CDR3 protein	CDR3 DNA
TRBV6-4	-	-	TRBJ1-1	CASSVQEGTEAFF	TGTGCCAGCAGTGTACAGGAGGGCACTGAAGCTTTCTTT
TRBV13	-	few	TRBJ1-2	CASSRGGELNYGYTF	TGTGCCAGCAGTCGAGGGGGGGAACTGAACTATGGCTACACCTTC
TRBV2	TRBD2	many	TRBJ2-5	CASSEVLGGLATSNEETQYF	TGTGCCAGCAGTGAAGTTTTAGGGGGACTAGCGACTTCGAACGAAGAGACCCAGTACTTC
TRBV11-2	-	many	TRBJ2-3	CASSLAHQGGTDTQYF	TGTGCCAGCAGCTTAGCCCATCAAGGGGGCACAGATACGCAGTATTTT
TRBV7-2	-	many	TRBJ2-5	CASSLDGGVQETQYF	TGTGCCAGCAGCTTAGACGGCGGGGTCCAAGAGACCCAGTACTTC
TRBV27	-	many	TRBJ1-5	CASSLFPSNQPQHF	TGTGCCAGCAGTTTATTTCCAAGCAATCAGCCCCAGCATTTT
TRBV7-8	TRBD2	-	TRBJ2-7	CASSFLAASGGYEQYF	TGTGCCAGCAGCTTTCTCGCGGCTAGCGGGGGATACGAGCAGTACTTC
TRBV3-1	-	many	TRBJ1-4	CASSQVEGEEKLFF	TGTGCCAGCAGCCAAGTGGAAGGGGAAGAAAAACTGTTTTTT
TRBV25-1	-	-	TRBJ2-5	CASSRYSNQETQYF	TGTGCCAGCAGCCGCTACTCTAACCAAGAGACCCAGTACTTC
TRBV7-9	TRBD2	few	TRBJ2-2	CASRLAGGTNTGELFF	TGTGCCAGCAGACTAGCGGGAGGGACGAACACCGGGGAGCTGTTTTTT
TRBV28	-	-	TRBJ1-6	CASSRRVGSPLHF	TGTGCCAGCAGCCGCAGGGTTGGGTCACCCCTCCACTTT
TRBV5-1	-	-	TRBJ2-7	CASSLLGEAALYEQYF	TGCGCCAGCAGCTTGTTAGGGGAAGCTGCGCTGTACGAGCAGTACTTC
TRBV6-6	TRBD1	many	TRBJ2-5	CASSYSPGGETQYF	TGTGCCAGCAGTTACTCACCAGGGGGCGAGACCCAGTACTTC
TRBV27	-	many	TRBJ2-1	CASSSPLTREQFF	TGTGCCAGCAGTTCTCCCCTGACACGCGAGCAGTTCTTC
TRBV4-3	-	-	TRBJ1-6	CASSQDSQVNSPLHF	TGCGCCAGCAGCCAAGACAGTCAAGTGAATTCACCCCTCCACTTT
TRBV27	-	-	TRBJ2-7	CASSLAFTGRYEQYF	TGTGCCAGCAGTTTAGCATTTACAGGAAGGTACGAGCAGTACTTC
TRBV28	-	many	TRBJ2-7	CASSFSEQYF	TGTGCCAGCAGTTTCTCCGAGCAGTACTTC
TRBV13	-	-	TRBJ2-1	CASSLGLGVESYNEQFF	TGTGCCAGCAGCTTAGGCCTGGGGGTGGAGTCCTACAATGAGCAGTTCTTC
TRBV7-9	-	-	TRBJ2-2	CASSFPRPAEAGELFF	TGTGCCAGCAGCTTCCCACGGCCAGCCGAGGCCGGGGAGCTGTTTTTT
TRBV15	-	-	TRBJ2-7	CATSRDLGAGRTYEQYF	TGTGCCACCAGCAGAGATCTTGGGGCGGGGCGGACCTACGAGCAGTACTTC
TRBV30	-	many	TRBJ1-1	CAWTMVHSEAFF	TGTGCCTGGACTATGGTCCACTCTGAAGCTTTCTTT
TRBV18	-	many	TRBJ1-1	CASSGSITEAFF	TGTGCCAGCTCTGGAAGTATCACTGAAGCTTTCTTT
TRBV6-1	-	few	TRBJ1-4	CATDRDSTNEKLFF	TGTGCCACAGACCGGGACTCAACTAATGAAAAACTGTTTTTT
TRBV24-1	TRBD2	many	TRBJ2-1	CATSDNGGSSYNEQFF	TGTGCCACCAGTGATAACGGGGGGAGCTCCTACAATGAGCAGTTCTTC
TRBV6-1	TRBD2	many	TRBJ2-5	CATKLAGAETQYF	TGTGCCACCAAACTAGCGGGGGCAGAGACCCAGTACTTC
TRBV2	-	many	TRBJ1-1	CASRRLPGGEGVQRNTEAFF	TGTGCCAGCAGACGACTCCCGGGAGGGGAGGGGGTACAGCGGAACACTGAAGCTTTCTTT
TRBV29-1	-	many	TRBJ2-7	CSVVGVLSGSEQYF	TGCAGCGTTGTGGGGGTTCTAAGCGGATCCGAGCAGTACTTC
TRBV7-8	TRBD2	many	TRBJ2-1	CASSLLAEAGYYNEQFF	TGTGCCAGCAGCTTATTAGCTGAAGCGGGGTACTACAATGAGCAGTTCTTC
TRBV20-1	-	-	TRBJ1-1	CSANSGWRTEALF	TGCAGTGCTAACTCAGGGTGGAGGACTGAAGCTCTCTTT
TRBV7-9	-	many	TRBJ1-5	CASSLVGSNQPQHF	TGTGCCAGCAGCTTGGTAGGGAGCAATCAGCCCCAGCATTTT
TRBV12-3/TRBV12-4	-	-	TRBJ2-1	CASRDRSIPLNEQFF	TGTGCCAGCAGAGATCGGAGTATCCCCCTCAATGAGCAGTTCTTC
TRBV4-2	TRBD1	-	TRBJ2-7	CASSQDGTGGLYEQYF	TGTGCCAGCAGCCAAGATGGGACAGGGGGTCTCTACGAGCAGTACTTC
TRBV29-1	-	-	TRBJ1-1	CSAIPGSNTEAFF	TGCAGCGCTATCCCCGGGTCGAACACTGAAGCTTTCTTT
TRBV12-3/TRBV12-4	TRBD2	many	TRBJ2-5	CASSGVAGLQETQYF	TGTGCCAGCAGCGGAGTAGCGGGCCTCCAAGAGACCCAGTACTTC
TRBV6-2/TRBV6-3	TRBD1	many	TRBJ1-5	CASSYSIYPGGTKASNQPQHF	TGTGCCAGCAGTTACTCGATTTACCCAGGGGGCACTAAGGCGAGCAATCAGCCCCAGCATTTT
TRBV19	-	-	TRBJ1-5	CASSIDEGRDQPQHF	TGTGCCAGTAGTATCGACGAGGGCCGTGATCAGCCCCAGCATTTT
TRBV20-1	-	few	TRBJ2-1	CSGSGLGRGAISSYNEQFF	TGCAGTGGTTCAGGGTTAGGACGGGGGGCTATCAGCTCCTACAATGAGCAGTTCTTC
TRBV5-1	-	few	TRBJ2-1	CASSLGAPYNEQFF	TGCGCCAGCAGCTTGGGGGCGCCCTACAATGAGCAGTTCTTC
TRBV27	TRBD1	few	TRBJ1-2	CASRAGGAYGYTF	TGTGCCAGCAGAGCAGGGGGTGCCTATGGCTACACCTTC
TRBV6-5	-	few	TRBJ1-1	CASSYTQGTEAFF	TGTGCCAGCAGTTACACGCAGGGCACTGAAGCTTTCTTT
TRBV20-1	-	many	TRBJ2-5	CSARGGETQYF	TGCAGTGCTAGAGGCGGAGAGACCCAGTACTTC
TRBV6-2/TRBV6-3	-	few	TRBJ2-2	CASSYSWTYAGELFF	TGTGCCAGCAGTTACTCGTGGACCTATGCCGGGGAGCTGTTTTTT
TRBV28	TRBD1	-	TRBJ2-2	CASMPGTGGSGELFF	TGTGCCAGTATGCCCGGGACAGGCGGGTCCGGGGAGCTGTTTTTT
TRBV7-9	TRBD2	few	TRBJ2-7	CASSSNRLADPISHEQYF	TGTGCCAGCAGCTCCAATCGACTAGCGGATCCGATATCCCACGAGCAGTACTTC
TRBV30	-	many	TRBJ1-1	CAWSDGGLNTEAFF	TGTGCCTGGAGTGATGGGGGGCTGAACACTGAAGCTTTCTTT
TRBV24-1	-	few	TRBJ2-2	CATRRNTGELFF	TGTGCCACCCGACGGAACACCGGGGAGCTGTTTTTT
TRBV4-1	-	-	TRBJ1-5	CASSHPPEDRNQPQHF	TGCGCCAGCAGCCACCCCCCCGAGGATCGCAATCAGCCCCAGCATTTT
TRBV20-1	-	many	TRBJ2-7	CSARVRPDYSYEQYF	TGCAGTGCTAGAGTGCGCCCGGACTATTCCTACGAGCAGTACTTC
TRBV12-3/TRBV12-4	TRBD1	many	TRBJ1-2	CASSSTGRWLYGYTF	TGTGCCAGCAGTTCGACAGGGCGCTGGCTCTATGGCTACACCTTC
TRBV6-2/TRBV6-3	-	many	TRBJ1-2	CASKSHRVNYGYTF	TGTGCCAGCAAATCGCACAGGGTAAACTATGGCTACACCTTC
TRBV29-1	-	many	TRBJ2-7	CSVAAGINEQYF	TGCAGCGTTGCGGCAGGGATCAACGAGCAGTACTTC
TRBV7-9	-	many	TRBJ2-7	CASSTRVYEQYF	TGTGCCAGCAGCACCAGGGTCTACGAGCAGTACTTC
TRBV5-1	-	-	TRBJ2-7	CASSQGSGPYEQYF	TGCGCCAGCAGCCAAGGCTCGGGGCCATACGAGCAGTACTTC
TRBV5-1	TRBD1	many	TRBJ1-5	CASSLGTGGYQPQHF	TGCGCCAGCAGCTTGGGGACAGGAGGTTATCAGCCCCAGCATTTT
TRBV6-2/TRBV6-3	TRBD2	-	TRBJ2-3	CTSRTRFRADTQYF	TGTACCAGCAGGACTAGATTTCGGGCAGATACGCAGTATTTT
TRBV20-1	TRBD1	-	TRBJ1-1	CSAGAGGGNTEAFF	TGCAGTGCTGGAGCAGGGGGTGGGAACACTGAAGCTTTCTTT
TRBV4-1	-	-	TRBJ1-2	CASSRGGGGYTF	TGCGCCAGCAGCAGGGGGGGTGGTGGCTACACCTTC